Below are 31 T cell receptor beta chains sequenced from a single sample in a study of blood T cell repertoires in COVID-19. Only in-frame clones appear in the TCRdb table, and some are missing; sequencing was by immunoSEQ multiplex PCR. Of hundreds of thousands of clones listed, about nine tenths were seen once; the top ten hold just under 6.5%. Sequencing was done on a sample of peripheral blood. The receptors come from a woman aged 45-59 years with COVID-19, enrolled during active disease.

CDR3 DNA: TGTGCCAGTAGTCCCGACAGGGGAAGGAATCAGCCCCAGCATTTT. Protein: CASSPDRGRNQPQHF. V gene TRBV19 combines with J gene TRBJ1-5; 8 nucleotides agree with TRBD1. CDR3 length: 15 residues. Per the germline V gene, CDR1 is LNHDA and CDR2 is SQIVND (reference sequence). The V gene end was trimmed by 5 bases and the J gene end by 4 bases; junction bases not matched to a gene: 7.

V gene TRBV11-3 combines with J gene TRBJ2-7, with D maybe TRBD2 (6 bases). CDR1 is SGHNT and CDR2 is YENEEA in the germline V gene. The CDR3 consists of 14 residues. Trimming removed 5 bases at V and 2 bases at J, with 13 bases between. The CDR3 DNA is TGTGCCAGCAGCGCGGGACGTCCGGCCTACGAGCAGTACTTC. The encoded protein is CASSAGRPAYEQYF.

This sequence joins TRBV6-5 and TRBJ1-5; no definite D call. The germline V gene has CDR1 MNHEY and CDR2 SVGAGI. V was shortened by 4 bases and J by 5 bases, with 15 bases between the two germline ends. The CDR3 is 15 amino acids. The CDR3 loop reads CASSSLGRTHQPQHF. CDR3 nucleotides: TGTGCCAGCAGTTCCCTCGGCAGGACTCATCAGCCCCAGCATTTT.

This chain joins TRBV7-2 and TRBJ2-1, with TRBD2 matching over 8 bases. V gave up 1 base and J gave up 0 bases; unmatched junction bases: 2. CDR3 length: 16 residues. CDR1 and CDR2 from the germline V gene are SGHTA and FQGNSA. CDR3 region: CASSLVGTSSYNEQFF. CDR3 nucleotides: TGTGCCAGCAGCTTAGTAGGGACTAGCTCCTACAATGAGCAGTTCTTC.

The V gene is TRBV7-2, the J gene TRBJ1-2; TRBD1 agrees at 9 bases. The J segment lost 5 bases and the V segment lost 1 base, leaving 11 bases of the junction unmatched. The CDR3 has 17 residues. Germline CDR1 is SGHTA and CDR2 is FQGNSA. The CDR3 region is CASSLDGTGRYQYGYTF. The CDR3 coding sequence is TGTGCCAGCAGCTTAGACGGGACAGGGAGATATCAGTATGGCTACACCTTC.

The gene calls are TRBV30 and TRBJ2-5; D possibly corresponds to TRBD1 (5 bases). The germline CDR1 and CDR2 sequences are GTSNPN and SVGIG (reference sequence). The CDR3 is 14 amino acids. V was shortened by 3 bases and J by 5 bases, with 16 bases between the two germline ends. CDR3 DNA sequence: TGTGCCTGGAGGCCCGCAGGGCCACTCGAGACCCAGTACTTC. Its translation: CAWRPAGPLETQYF.

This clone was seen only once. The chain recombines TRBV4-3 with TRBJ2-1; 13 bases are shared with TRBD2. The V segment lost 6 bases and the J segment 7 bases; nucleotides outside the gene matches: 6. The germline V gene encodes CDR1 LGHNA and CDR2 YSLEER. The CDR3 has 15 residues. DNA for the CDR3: TGCGCCAGCAGACTACTAGCGGGAGGGCAGAATGAGCAGTTCTTC. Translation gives CASRLLAGGQNEQFF.

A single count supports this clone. Here the CDR3 DNA reads TGTGCCAGCAGCCCGTTTAGCGGGAGGGCCTCGGATGAGCAGTTCTTC. Translation: CASSPFSGRASDEQFF. This sequence joins TRBV3-1 (or the pseudogene TRBV3-2) and TRBJ2-1; 11 nucleotides line up with TRBD2. Trimming at V came to 4 bases and at J to 8 bases, leaving 10 bases not matched to a gene. Germline values: CDR1 LGHDT, CDR2 YNNKEL (reference sequence). The CDR3 loop spans 16 amino acids.

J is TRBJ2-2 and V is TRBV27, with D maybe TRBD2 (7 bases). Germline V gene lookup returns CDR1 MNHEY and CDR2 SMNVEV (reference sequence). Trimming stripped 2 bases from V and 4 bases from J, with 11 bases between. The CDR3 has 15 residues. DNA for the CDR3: TGTGCCAGCAGTTTACGGGGGGCGCGCACCGGGGAGCTGTTTTTT. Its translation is CASSLRGARTGELFF.

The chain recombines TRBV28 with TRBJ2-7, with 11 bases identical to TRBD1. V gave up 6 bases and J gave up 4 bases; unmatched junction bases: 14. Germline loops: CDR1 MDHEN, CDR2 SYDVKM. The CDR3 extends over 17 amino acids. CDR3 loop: CASSAGTGGRVFYEQYF. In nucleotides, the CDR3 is TGTGCCAGCAGCGCCGGGACAGGGGGTCGTGTGTTTTACGAGCAGTACTTC. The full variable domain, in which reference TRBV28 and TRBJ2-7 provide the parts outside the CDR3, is DVKVTQSSRYLVKRTGEKVFLECVQDMDHENMFWYRQDPGLGLRLIYFSYDVKMKEKGDIPEGYSVSREKKERFSLILESASTNQTSMYLCASSAGTGGRVFYEQYFGPGTRLTVT.

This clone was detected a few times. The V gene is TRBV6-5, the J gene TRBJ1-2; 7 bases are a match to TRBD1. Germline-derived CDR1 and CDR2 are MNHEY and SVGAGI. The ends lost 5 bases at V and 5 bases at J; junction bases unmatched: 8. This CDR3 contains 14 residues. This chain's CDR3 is CASSPQGGKYGYTF. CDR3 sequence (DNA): TGTGCCAGCAGTCCTCAGGGGGGAAAGTATGGCTACACCTTC.

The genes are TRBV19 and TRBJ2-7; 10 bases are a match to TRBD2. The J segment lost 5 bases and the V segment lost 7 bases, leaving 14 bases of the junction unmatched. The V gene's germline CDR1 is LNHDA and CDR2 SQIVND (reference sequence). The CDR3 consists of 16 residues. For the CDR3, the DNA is TGTGCCAGTACGGAGCGGGCTAGCGGGAGCAGCGACGAGCAGTACTTC. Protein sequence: CASTERASGSSDEQYF.

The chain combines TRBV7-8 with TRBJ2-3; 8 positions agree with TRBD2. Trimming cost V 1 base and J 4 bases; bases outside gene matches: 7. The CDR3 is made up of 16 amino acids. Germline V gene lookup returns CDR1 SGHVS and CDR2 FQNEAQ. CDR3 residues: CASSLVSGRLADTQYF. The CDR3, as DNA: TGTGCCAGCAGCTTAGTAAGCGGGAGATTGGCAGATACGCAGTATTTT.

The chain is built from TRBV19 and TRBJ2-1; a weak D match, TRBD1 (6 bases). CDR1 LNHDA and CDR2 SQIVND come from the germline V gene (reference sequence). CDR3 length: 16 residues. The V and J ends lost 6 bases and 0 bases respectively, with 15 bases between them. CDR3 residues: CASRSQTRGSYNEQFF. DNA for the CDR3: TGTGCCAGTAGGAGCCAGACCAGGGGCTCCTACAATGAGCAGTTCTTC.

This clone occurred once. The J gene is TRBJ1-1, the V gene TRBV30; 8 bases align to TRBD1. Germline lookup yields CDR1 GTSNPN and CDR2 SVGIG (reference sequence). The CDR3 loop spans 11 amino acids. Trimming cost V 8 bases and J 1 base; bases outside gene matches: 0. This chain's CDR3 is CAGQGNTEAFF. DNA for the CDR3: TGTGCCGGACAGGGGAACACTGAAGCTTTCTTT.

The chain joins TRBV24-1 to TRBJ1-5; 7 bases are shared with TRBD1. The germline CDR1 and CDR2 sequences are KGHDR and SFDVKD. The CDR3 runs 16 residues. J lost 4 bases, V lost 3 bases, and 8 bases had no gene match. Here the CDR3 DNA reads TGTGCCACCAGTGATGGTCAGACAGGGTGGAATCAGCCCCAGCATTTT. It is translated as CATSDGQTGWNQPQHF.

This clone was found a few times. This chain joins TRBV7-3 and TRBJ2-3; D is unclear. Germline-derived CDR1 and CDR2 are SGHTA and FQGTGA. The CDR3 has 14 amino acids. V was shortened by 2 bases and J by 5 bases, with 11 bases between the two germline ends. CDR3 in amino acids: CASSLLGGGDTQYF. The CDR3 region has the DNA TGTGCCAGCAGCTTATTAGGCGGTGGAGATACGCAGTATTTT.

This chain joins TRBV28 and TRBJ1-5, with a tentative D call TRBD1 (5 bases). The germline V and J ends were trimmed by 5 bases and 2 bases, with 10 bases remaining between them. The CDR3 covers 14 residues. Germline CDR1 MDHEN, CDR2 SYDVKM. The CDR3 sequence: CASSLTERNQPQHF. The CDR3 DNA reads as TGTGCCAGCAGTCTGACAGAACGCAATCAGCCCCAGCATTTT.

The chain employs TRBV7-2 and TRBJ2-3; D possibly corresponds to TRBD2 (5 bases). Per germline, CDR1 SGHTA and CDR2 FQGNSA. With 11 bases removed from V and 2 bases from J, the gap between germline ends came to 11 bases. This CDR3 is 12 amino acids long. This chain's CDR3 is CASSRYTDTQYF. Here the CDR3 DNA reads TGTGCCTCTAGCCGATACACAGATACGCAGTATTTT.

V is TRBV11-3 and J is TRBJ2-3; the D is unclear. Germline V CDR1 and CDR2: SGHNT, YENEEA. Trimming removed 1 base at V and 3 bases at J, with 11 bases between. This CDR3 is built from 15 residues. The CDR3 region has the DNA TGTGCCAGCAGCTTAGCCCATCGCGATACAGATACGCAGTATTTT. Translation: CASSLAHRDTDTQYF.

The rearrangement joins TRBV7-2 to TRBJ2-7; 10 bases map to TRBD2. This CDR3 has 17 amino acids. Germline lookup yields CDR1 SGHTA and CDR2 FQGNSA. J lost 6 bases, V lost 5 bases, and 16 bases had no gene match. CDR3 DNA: TGTGCCAGCAGCCGTAGTACACTAGCGGGGACCCTCGGCGAGCAGTACTTC. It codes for CASSRSTLAGTLGEQYF. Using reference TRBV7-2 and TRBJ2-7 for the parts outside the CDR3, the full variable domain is GAGVSQSPSNKVTEKGKDVELRCDPISGHTALYWYRQSLGQGLEFLIYFQGNSAPDKSGLPSDRFSAERTGGSVSTLTIQRTQQEDSAVYLCASSRSTLAGTLGEQYFGPGTRLTVT.

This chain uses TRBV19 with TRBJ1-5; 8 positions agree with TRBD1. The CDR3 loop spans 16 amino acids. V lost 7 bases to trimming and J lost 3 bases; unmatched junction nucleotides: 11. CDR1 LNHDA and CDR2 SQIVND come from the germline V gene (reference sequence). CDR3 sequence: CASKETGQAYNQPQHF. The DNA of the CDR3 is TGTGCCAGTAAAGAGACGGGACAGGCTTACAATCAGCCCCAGCATTTT.

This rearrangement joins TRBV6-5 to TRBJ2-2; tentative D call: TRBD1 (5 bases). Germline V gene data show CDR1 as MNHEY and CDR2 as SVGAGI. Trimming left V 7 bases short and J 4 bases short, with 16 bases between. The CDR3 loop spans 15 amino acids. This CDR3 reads CASTLYRRPTGELFF. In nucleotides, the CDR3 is TGTGCCAGCACCCTTTACAGGCGACCCACCGGGGAGCTGTTTTTT.

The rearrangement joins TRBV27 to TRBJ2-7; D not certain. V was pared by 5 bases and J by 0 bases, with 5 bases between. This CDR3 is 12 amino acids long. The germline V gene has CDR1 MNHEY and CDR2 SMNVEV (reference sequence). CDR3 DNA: TGTGCCAGCAGTAAGAGCTCCTACGAGCAGTACTTC. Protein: CASSKSSYEQYF.

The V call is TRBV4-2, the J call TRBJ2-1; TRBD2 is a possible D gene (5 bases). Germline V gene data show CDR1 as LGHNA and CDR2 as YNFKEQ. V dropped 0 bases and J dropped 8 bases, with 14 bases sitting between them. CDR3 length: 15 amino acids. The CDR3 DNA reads TGTGCCAGCAGCCAAGAGGGCACTAGGTCCGATGAGCAGTTCTTC. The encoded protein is CASSQEGTRSDEQFF.

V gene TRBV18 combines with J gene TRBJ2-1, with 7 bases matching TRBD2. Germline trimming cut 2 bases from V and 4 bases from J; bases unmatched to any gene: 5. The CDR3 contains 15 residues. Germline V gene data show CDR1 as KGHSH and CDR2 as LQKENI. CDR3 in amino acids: CASSPGLGGYNEQFF. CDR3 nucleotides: TGTGCCAGCTCACCAGGACTAGGTGGTTACAATGAGCAGTTCTTC.

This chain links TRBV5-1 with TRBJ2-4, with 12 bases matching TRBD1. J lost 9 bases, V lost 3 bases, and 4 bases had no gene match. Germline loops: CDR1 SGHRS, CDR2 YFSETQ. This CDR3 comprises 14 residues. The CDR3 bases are TGCGCCAGCAGCTCGGGACAGGGGGCGGTCATTCAGTACTTC. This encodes CASSSGQGAVIQYF.

The CDR3 nucleotides are TGTGCCAGCAGCCTAATGACACAAACCTATGGCTACACCTTC. It yields the protein CASSLMTQTYGYTF. This chain uses TRBV11-2 with TRBJ1-2; the D is unclear. Germline CDR1 SGHAT, CDR2 FQNNGV. The CDR3 contains 14 residues. V was trimmed by 5 bases and J by 4 bases, leaving 14 bases between them.

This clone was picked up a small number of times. DNA of the CDR3: TGTGCCAGCAGTTCTGGACAGGGTACCGGCGGGGAGCTGTTTTTT. Protein: CASSSGQGTGGELFF. This chain joins TRBV7-3 and TRBJ2-2, with 8 bases identical to TRBD1. The V gene end was trimmed by 6 bases and the J gene end by 7 bases; junction bases not matched to a gene: 10. This CDR3 contains 15 residues. Germline V CDR1 and CDR2: SGHTA, FQGTGA.

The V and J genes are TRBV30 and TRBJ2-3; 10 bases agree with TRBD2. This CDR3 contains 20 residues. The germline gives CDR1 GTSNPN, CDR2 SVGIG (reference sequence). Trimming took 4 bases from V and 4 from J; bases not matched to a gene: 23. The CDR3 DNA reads TGTGCCTGGACTGCCCTTACCACCTTACCCGGGACTAGCGTTTCAGATACGCAGTATTTT. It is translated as CAWTALTTLPGTSVSDTQYF.

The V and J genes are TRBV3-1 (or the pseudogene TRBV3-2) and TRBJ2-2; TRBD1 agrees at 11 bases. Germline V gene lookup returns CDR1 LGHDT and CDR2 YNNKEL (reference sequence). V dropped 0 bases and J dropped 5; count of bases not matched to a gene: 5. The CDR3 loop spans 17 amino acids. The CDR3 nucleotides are TGTGCCAGCAGCCAAGAACCGGGACAGGGGGAGACCGGGGAGCTGTTTTTT. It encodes CASSQEPGQGETGELFF.